This T cell receptor (beta chain) was found in a study of post-analysis software for immune sequencing data. Overall study results and limits: Elevated frequency relative to controls characterized 4 or 5 TRBV segments in patients, TRBV5-6, TRBV5-1 and TRBV20-1 among them.

Germline CDR1 is SGHTA and CDR2 is FQGNSA. This CDR3 region has 14 residues. This clonotype is a singleton in its sample. What it binds is unknown. Incorporated into the TCR beta cDNA libraries were unique molecular identifiers, which served to reduce PCR and sequencing biases. TCRdb re-called the PCR reads with MiXCR, one entry per CDR3 protein. The sample gives roughly 600,000 distinct CDR3 sequences, about 40% of which show up once; about 1.8% is in the top ten. This TCR was sampled from a girl aged 10 to 17 with multiple sclerosis. The chain recombines TRBV7-2 with TRBJ2-4, with 8 bases aligning to TRBD2. The DNA matches TRBJ2-7 better at its end, which makes the J call doubtful. Material: blood. CDR3 coding DNA: TGTGCCAGCAGCTTACAGCGGGAGAGTAGCGAGCAGTACTTC. This sequence encodes CASSLQRESSEQYF.